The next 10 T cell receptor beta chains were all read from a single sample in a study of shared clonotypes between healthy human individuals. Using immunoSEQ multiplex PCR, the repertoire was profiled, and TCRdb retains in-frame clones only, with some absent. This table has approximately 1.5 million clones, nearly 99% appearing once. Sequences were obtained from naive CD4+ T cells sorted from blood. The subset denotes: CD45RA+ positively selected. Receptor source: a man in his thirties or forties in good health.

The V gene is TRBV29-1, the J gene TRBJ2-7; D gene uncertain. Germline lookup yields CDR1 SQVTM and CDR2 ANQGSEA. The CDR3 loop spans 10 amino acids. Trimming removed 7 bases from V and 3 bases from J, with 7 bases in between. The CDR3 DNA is TGCAGCGCGCTCTTCTACGAGCAGTACTTC. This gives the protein CSALFYEQYF.

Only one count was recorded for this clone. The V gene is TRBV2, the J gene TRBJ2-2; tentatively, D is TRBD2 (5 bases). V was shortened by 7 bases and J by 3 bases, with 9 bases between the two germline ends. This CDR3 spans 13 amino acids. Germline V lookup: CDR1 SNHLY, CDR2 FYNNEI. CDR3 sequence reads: CASNGLHTGELFF. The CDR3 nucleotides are TGTGCCAGCAACGGACTGCACACCGGGGAGCTGTTTTTT.

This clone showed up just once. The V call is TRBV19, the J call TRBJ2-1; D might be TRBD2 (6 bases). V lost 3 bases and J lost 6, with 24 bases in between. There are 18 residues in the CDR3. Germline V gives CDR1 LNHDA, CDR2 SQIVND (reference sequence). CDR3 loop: CASSIEARWPGSLNEQFF. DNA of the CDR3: TGTGCCAGTAGTATCGAGGCTCGATGGCCCGGGAGTCTCAATGAGCAGTTCTTC.

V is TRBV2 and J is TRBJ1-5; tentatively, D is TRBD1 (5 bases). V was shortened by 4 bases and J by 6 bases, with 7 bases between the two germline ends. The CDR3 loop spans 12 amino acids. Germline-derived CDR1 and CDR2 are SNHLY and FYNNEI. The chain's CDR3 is CASSVRGQPQHF. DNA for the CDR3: TGTGCCAGCAGTGTAAGGGGTCAGCCCCAGCATTTT.

This CDR3 is CASGGHQNQPQHF. CDR3 sequence (DNA): TGTGCCTCCGGTGGACACCAAAATCAGCCCCAGCATTTT. V is TRBV7-9 and J is TRBJ1-5, with D possibly being TRBD1 (5 bases). Germline V CDR1 and CDR2: SEHNR, FQNEAQ (reference sequence). The ends were cut back, 11 bases at V and 4 bases at J, with 15 bases in the middle. The CDR3 extends over 13 amino acids.

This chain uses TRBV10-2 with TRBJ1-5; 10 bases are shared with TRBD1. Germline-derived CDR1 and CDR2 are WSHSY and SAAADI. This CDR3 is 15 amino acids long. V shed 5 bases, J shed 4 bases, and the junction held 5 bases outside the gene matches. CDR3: CASSRGTGANQPQHF. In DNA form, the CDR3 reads TGCGCCAGCAGTCGAGGGACAGGGGCAAATCAGCCCCAGCATTTT.

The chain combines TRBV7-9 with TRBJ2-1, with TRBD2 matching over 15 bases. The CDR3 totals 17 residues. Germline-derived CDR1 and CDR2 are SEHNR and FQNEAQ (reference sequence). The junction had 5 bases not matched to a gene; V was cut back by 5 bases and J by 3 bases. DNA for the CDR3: TGTGCCAGCAGCCCGGGGACTAGCGGGAGGAGCTACAATGAGCAGTTCTTC. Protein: CASSPGTSGRSYNEQFF.

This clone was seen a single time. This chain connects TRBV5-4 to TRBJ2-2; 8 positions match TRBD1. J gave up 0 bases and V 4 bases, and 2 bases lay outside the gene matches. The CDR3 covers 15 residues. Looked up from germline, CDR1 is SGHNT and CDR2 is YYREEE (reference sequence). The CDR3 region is CASSMGQANTGELFF. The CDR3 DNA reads TGTGCCAGCAGCATGGGACAGGCGAACACCGGGGAGCTGTTTTTT. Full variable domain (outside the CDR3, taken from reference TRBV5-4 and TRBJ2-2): ETGVTQSPTHLIKTRGQQVTLRCSSQSGHNTVSWYQQALGQGPQFIFQYYREEENGRGNFPPRFSGLQFPNYSSELNVNALELDDSALYLCASSMGQANTGELFFGEGSRLTVL.

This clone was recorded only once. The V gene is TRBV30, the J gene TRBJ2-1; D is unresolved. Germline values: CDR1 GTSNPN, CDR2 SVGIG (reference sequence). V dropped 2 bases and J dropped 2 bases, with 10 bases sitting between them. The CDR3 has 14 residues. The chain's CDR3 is CAWSRELAYNEQFF. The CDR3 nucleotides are TGTGCCTGGAGTAGAGAGCTCGCCTACAATGAGCAGTTCTTC. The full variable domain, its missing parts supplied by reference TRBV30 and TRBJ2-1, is SQTIHQWPATLVQPVGSPLSLECTVEGTSNPNLYWYRQAAGRGLQLLFYSVGIGQISSEVPQNLSASRPQDRQFILSSKKLLLSDSGFYLCAWSRELAYNEQFFGPGTRLTVL.

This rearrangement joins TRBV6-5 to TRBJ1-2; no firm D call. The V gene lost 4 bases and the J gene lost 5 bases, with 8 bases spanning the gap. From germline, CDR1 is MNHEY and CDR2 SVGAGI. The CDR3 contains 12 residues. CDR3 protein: CASSSIMYGYTF. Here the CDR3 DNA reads TGTGCCAGCAGTTCAATTATGTATGGCTACACCTTC.